The T cell receptor (beta chain) described here comes from a study of cytotoxic CD8 clonotypes in ibrutinib-treated CLL. Across the study: Patient counts were about 12 relapsed/refractory, 15 treatment-naive and about 17 IGHV unmutated. Some 25 partial and 2 complete responses; at median roughly 68 months, 14 remitted, around 12 progressed.

For this clone: The antigen remains unidentified.

CDR1 is SGDLS, CDR2 YYNGEE, per germline. The CDR3 consists of 15 residues. V was trimmed by 3 bases and J by 9 bases, leaving 19 bases between them. Study conclusions and caveats: Samples from sustained-remission and progressing patients were taken at different times.

Method: immunoSEQ multiplex PCR; TCRdb's copy keeps in-frame clones and lacks some. The sample consists of 90,000 to 150,000 clones, under 70% of them appearing once. This chain links TRBV9 with TRBJ2-1; D gene uncertain. Sequenced here: PBMCs, sampled after 24 months of ibrutinib treatment. The receptor was derived from a human donor with chronic lymphocytic leukemia. DNA for the CDR3: TGTGCCAGCAGCGGGGTAGGATCCACCCCCTCTGAGCAGTTCTTC. It codes for CASSGVGSTPSEQFF.